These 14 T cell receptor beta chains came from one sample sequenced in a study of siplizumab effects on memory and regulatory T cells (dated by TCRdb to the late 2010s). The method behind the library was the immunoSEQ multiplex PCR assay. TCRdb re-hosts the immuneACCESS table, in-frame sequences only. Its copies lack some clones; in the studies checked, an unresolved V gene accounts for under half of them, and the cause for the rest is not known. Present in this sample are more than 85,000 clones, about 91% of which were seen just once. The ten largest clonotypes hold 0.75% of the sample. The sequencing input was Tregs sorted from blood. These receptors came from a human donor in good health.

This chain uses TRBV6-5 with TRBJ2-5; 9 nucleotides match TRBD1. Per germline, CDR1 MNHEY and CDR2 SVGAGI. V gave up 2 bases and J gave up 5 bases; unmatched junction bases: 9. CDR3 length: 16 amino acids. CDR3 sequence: CASSYVSGQGWETQYF. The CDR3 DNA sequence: TGTGCCAGCAGTTACGTATCGGGACAGGGTTGGGAGACCCAGTACTTC.

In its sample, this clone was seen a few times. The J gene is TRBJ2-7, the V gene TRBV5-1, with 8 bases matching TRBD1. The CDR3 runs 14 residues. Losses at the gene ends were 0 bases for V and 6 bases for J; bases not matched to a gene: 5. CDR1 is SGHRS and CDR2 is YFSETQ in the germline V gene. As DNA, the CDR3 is TGCGCCAGCAGCTTGGGACAGGGGTCGGTCGAGCAGTACTTC. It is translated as CASSLGQGSVEQYF.

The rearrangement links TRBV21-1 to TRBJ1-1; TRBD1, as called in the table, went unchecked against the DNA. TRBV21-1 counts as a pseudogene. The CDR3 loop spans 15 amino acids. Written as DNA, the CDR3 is TGTGCCAGCAGCAATAGCCTAGGGGGGAACACTGAAGCTTTCTTT. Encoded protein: CASSNSLGGNTEAFF.

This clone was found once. Here the CDR3 DNA reads TGTGCCAGCAGTCAGGGACAGAACTTTGGACGCGGGCAGTACTTC. Protein product: CASSQGQNFGRGQYF. This chain links TRBV2 with TRBJ2-7; 7 bases are a match to TRBD1. The V gene's germline CDR1 is SNHLY and CDR2 FYNNEI. CDR3 size: 15 residues. V was pared by 5 bases and J by 9 bases, with 16 bases of the junction left unmatched.

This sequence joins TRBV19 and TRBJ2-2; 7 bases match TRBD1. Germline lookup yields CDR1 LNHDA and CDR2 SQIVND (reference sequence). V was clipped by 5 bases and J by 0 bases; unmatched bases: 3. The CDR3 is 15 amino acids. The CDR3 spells CASSFQGANTGELFF. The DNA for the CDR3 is TGTGCCAGTAGTTTCCAGGGGGCGAACACCGGGGAGCTGTTTTTT.

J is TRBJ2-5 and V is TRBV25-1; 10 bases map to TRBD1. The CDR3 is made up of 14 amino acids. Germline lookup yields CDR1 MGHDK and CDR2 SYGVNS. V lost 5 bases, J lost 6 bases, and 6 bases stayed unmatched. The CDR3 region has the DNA TGTGCCAGCAGTTCCCGACAGGGGGCAAAGACCCAGTACTTC. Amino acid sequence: CASSSRQGAKTQYF. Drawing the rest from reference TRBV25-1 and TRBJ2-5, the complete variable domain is EADIYQTPRYLVIGTGKKITLECSQTMGHDKMYWYQQDPGMELHLIHYSYGVNSTEKGDLSSESTVSRIRTEHFPLTLESARPSHTSQYLCASSSRQGAKTQYFGPGTRLLVL.

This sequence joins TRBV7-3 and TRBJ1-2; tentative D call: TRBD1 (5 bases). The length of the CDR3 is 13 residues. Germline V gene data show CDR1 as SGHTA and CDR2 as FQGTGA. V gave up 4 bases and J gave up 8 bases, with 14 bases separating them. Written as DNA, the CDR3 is TGTGCCAGCAGCTCCTCAGGGCTAGGCGGCTACACCTTC. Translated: CASSSSGLGGYTF.

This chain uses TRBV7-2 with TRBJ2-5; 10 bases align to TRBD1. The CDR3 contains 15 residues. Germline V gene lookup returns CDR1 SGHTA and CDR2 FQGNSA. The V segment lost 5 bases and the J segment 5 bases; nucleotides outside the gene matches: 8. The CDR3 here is CASSPWTGGAETQYF. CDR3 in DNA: TGTGCCAGCAGCCCCTGGACAGGGGGGGCGGAGACCCAGTACTTC.

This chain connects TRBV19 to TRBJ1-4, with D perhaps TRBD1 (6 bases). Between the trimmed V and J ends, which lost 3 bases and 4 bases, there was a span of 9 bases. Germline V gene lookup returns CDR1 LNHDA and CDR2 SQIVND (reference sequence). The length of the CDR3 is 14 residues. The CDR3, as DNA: TGTGCCAGTAGTATCAGGGGTGTTAATGAAAAACTGTTTTTT. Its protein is CASSIRGVNEKLFF.

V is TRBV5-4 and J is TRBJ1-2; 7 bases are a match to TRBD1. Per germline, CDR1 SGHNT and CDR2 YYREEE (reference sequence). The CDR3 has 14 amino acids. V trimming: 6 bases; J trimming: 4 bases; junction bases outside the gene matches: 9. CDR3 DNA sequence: TGTGCCAGCACCCGGTCAGGGGGTCTCTATGGCTACACCTTC. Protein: CASTRSGGLYGYTF.

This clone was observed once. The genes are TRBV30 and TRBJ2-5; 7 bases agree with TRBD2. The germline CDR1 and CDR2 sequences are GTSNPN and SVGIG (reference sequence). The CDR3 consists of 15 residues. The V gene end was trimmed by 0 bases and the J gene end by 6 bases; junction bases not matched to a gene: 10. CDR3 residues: CAWSVQGTTVQTQYF. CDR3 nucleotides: TGTGCCTGGAGTGTACAAGGGACTACTGTACAGACCCAGTACTTC.

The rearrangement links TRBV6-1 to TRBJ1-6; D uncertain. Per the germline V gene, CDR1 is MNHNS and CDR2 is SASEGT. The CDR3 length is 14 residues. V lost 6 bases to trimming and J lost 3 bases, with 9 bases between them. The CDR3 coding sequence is TGTGCCAGCAGGGAGGTGGGCTATAATTCACCCCTCCACTTT. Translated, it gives CASREVGYNSPLHF.

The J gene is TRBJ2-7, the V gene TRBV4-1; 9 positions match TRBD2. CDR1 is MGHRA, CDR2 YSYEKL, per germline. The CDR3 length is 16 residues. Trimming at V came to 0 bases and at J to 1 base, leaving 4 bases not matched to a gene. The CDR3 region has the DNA TGCGCCAGCAGCCAAGAGGGGCGGGAGGGGTCCTACGAGCAGTACTTC. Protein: CASSQEGREGSYEQYF.

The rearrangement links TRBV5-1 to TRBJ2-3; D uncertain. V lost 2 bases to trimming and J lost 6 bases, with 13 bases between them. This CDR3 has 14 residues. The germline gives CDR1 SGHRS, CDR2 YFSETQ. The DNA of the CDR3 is TGCGCCAGCAGCTTCGGGTTGGAGAAGGATACGCAGTATTTT. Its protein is CASSFGLEKDTQYF.